This TCR beta chain appears in the sequencing data of a study of Ad26.COV2.S vaccination and SARS-CoV-2 variants. Study background: Once or twice, 56 days apart, Ad26.COV2.S was delivered intramuscularly.

The treatment here: around 19 received Ad26.COV2.S at low or high dose, single or two shots; about 5 received placebo; per-sample allocation not given. Day 63 after the first injection of vaccine or placebo was the sampling time. An Ad26 vector expressing Wuhan-strain SARS-CoV-2 spike served as the vaccine. From germline, CDR1 is LGHNT and CDR2 FRNRAP. The CDR3 is 11 residues long. Trimming stripped 1 base from V and 7 bases from J, with 2 bases between. TCRdb's table, derived via immunoSEQ multiplex PCR, lists solely in-frame clones and lacks some. The top ten hold about 10% of the sample, which has 200,000 to 250,000 clones, roughly 90% seen once.

The receptor was isolated from a person between 18 and 59 years old who received the Ad26.COV2.S COVID-19 vaccine or a placebo. Sequenced material: peripheral blood, taken in a trial of Ad26.COV2.S vaccine versus placebo. The chain uses TRBV12-5 and TRBJ2-1, with D uncertain. The CDR3 DNA reads TGTGCTAGTGGTTTGGGGAATGAGCAGTTCTTC. Amino acids: CASGLGNEQFF.